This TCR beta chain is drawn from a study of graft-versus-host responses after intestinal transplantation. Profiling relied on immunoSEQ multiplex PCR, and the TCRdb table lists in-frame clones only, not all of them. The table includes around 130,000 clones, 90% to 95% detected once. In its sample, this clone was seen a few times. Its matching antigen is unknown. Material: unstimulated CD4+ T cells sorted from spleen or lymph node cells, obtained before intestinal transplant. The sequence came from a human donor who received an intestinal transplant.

CDR3 coding DNA: TGTGCCAGTAGTGTCGACCGTGACACCGGGGAGCTGTTTTTT. As protein: CASSVDRDTGELFF. The V call is TRBV19, the J call TRBJ2-2, with D unclear. V shed 5 bases and J shed 3 bases, with 10 bases lying between them. Germline CDR1 is LNHDA and CDR2 is SQIVND (reference sequence). There are 14 residues in the CDR3.